Sequencing of this T cell receptor (beta chain) was carried out in a study of shared clonotypes between healthy human individuals. Sequenced by immunoSEQ multiplex PCR; TCRdb stores in-frame clones only, minus some. The sample contains about 650,000 clones, roughly 95% of which appear only once. The CDR3 runs to 15 residues. The germline V gene encodes CDR1 GTSNPN and CDR2 SVGIG (reference sequence). The ends lost 3 bases at V and 7 bases at J; junction bases unmatched: 7. Naive CD8 isolation took CD45RO-negative cells positively selected for CCR7 and excluded terminally differentiated effector memory CD45RA+ cells.

This receptor was taken from a woman in her 30s in good health. The chain links TRBV30 to TRBJ2-1; TRBD1 aligns across 12 bases. The sequenced sample was naive CD8+ T cells sorted from blood. The CDR3, as DNA: TGTGCCTGGAGCATTGGGACAGGGGGCCTAAATGAGCAGTTCTTC. Its protein product is CAWSIGTGGLNEQFF.